This T cell receptor (beta chain) was observed in a study of shared clonotypes between healthy human individuals. In its sample, this clone was seen a few times. Its specificity is not known. The CDR3 extends over 12 amino acids. V gave up 10 bases and J gave up 0 bases, with 7 bases separating them. Germline loops: CDR1 MGHDK, CDR2 SYGVNS. Repertoires were generated with immunoSEQ multiplex PCR, while TCRdb's copy carries only in-frame clones and drops some. The table has a few million clones, roughly 92% seen once. General study results and limits: Larger estimated richness was generally seen in naive subsets than in memory subsets. Donor clonotype sharing was expected to depend on sequencing depth.

Sequencing was carried out using naive CD4+ T cells sorted from blood. Specified subset: CD45RA+ positively selected. The sequence came from a man aged 18 to 35 in good health. This chain links TRBV25-1 with TRBJ1-3, with D unresolved. DNA for the CDR3: TGTGCCACCCTGAGCTCTGGAAACACCATATATTTT. The encoded protein is CATLSSGNTIYF. Supplemented by reference TRBV25-1 and TRBJ1-3, the full variable domain reads EADIYQTPRYLVIGTGKKITLECSQTMGHDKMYWYQQDPGMELHLIHYSYGVNSTEKGDLSSESTVSRIRTEHFPLTLESARPSHTSQYLCATLSSGNTIYFGEGSWLTVV.